This entry describes one T cell receptor beta chain. The antigen is undetermined. This CDR3 has 15 residues. From germline, CDR1 is SNHLY and CDR2 FYNNEI. V lost 4 bases and J lost 6; bases outside the gene matches: 12. This sample was included in a study of cytomegalovirus exposure and HLA in healthy donors. Study results and caveats: An ancestry cluster, one associated with Asian ancestry, reportedly showed fewer N-insertions than the 666-donor mean in a later analysis. About 150 TCR beta chains were listed as cytomegalovirus-associated.

PCR was performed using 60 Vbeta and 13 Jbeta primers. The table came from immunoSEQ multiplex PCR; TCRdb's copy has only in-frame clones and leaves some out. The sample holds around 100,000 clones, approximately 72% seen once. The sample taken for sequencing was PBMCs. This receptor was identified in a male donor in good health and CMV-seropositive. The chain employs TRBV2 and TRBJ2-7; 7 nucleotides match TRBD1. In DNA form, the CDR3 reads TGTGCCAGCAGTGGGGGGACAGCCCTCACAGCCGAGCAGTACTTC. Its translation is CASSGGTALTAEQYF.